This TCR beta chain was sequenced in a study of blood T cell repertoires in COVID-19. Across the whole study: COVID-19 samples from acute and convalescent phases originated in the United States, Italy and Spain. Sample material is recorded as cDNA or gDNA derived from T cells, B-cell-depleted T cells, or PBMCs.

Per the authors' pipeline: Estimated nucleated cell counts came from reference gene primer amplification. The assay was immunoSEQ multiplex PCR, and TCRdb's table has in-frame clones only and misses some. The DNA was the basis for D and trimming; V, J and clone size are from that table. Of more than 85,000 clones in the sample, roughly 82% are singletons; the top ten hold approximately 7.9%. This clonotype was obtained from a woman older than 75 with active or convalescent COVID-19. The sequenced sample was peripheral blood.

The chain's CDR3 is CASRTEGDMNTEAFF. CDR3 DNA sequence: TGCGCCAGCAGGACTGAGGGGGACATGAACACTGAAGCTTTCTTT. The rearrangement uses TRBV5-1 and TRBJ1-1; maybe TRBD1 (6 bases). Trimming left V 5 bases short and J 0 bases short, with 14 bases between. The CDR3 consists of 15 residues. The germline V gene encodes CDR1 SGHRS and CDR2 YFSETQ.